The T cell receptor beta chain described here comes from a study of shared clonotypes between healthy human individuals (dated by TCRdb to about 2020). Describing the broader study: The cohort comprised a couple of women and a few men aged 18 to 49 years. Leukapheresis yielded between about 0.94 and 9.5 billion PBMCs per donor. For each donor, CD4 naive and CD4 memory were each given three plates, CD8 naive was given two plates, and CD8 memory was given one plate. To increase sequencing depth and limit assay-specific biases, different laboratories used diverse techniques to prepare libraries and sequence TCR repertoires. To estimate repertoire size and how much clonotypes are shared between individuals, the study performed deep sequencing of blood TCR repertoires from about 5 healthy adults. The full study reports these points: When a handful of donors were compared, the shared fraction of clonotypes was around 5.1% for naive CD4, less than 4% for naive CD8, more than 2% for memory CD4, and roughly 0.43% for memory CD8. Rarefaction of sorted-subset datasets indicated incomplete sequencing despite the large sequencing depth. Because the study included a small number of donors, the genetic and exposure-history diversity represented was limited. Estimated clonotype richness was generally larger for naive than for memory subsets. Only blood was sampled, and tissue TCR repertoires likely differ from those in blood. Clonotypes shared by all four sorted-subset donors showed higher generation probabilities than non-shared clonotypes. Pairwise subsampling led to the expectation that sequencing depth would affect the degree of clonotype sharing among donors.

Healthy HIV-negative adults with no recently reported acute infections or vaccinations were included as donors. Every donor was a Caucasian adult residing in Nashville, Tennessee, USA. CD4+ T cells were enriched by magnetic negative selection, after which naive cells were positively selected on CD45RA and the negative fraction was taken as the memory subset. After blood collection by leukapheresis, PBMCs were isolated using Ficoll-Histopaque density gradient centrifugation and then cryopreserved in the vapor phase of liquid nitrogen. Analytical flow cytometry was used to check the purity and quantity of every magnetically sorted T cell population. Each sorted fraction had its genomic DNA isolated and then quantified by UV absorbance on a Nanodrop 2000c. CDR1 MNHNS and CDR2 SASEGT are derived from the germline V gene. The CDR3 runs 15 amino acids, cysteine and phenylalanine included. The kept DNA is CDR3 alone, 45 bases in frame from the first base. A distance of 10 bases separates the germline ends of V and J, which lose 7 bases and 0 bases respectively.

TCR CDR3 regions were amplified from genomic DNA by multiplex PCR using the deep immunoSEQ assay. Extracted genomic DNA from each cell subset was spread evenly across all wells of several immunoSEQ 96-well plates, with each plate serving as a replicate. For sorted subsets, 150 to 250 ng genomic DNA, equal to 30,000 to 35,000 T cell genomes, was loaded into each replicate PCR. Purified libraries were quantified with a Qubit 3.0 fluorometer, sized on a Bioanalyzer 2100, and re-quantified with the KAPA Library Quantification kit. Each immunoSEQ 96-well plate was sequenced on its own single-read 150-cycle Illumina NextSeq 550 flow cell. In the authors' own workflow: The immunoSEQ output contained only junctional sequences without quality scores, so filtering could not match that applied to full-length reads. Sequences were annotated with PyIR, a Python wrapper for IgBLAST v1.9, and V/J genes and CDR3 were assigned using IMGT germline references. Reads were filtered out if the reads had weak V/J assignments (E-value above 1e-6), no CDR3, stop codons, out-of-frame junctions, or ambiguous translated residues. V3J clonotypes were defined as sequences sharing the same inferred V gene, J gene, and CDR3 amino acid sequence. Percentage overlap between repertoires was computed as shared unique clonotypes divided by the size of the smaller repertoire. Richness of each repertoire was evaluated using RTK rarefaction, the Chao1 estimator, and Recon v2.1 estimates of unobserved clonotypes. Generation probabilities were computed with OLGA for all TCRbeta clonotypes obtained by the gDNA method from four donors. The clones in this table, taken by TCRdb from immuneACCESS, are in-frame only. Not every clone is retained; where verified, under half of the shortfall comes from an unresolved V gene, and the cause of the rest is unknown. V, J and clone size derive from that table, while D and trimming were established from the DNA sequence. The sample yields roughly 2 million clones; 85% to 95% were counted once. The top ten hold 0.1% to 0.15% of the sample.

To note about this clone: The antigen this receptor binds is unknown. Per-base qualities were not stored, and no clone one base away is much larger.

The origin of this receptor is a man between 18 and 29 years old in good health. The chain couples TRBV6-1 to TRBJ1-6, with no reliable assignment of the D segment. The sequenced material came from naive CD4+ T cells sorted from blood. This specimen's cell subset or site label, per the study, means: CD45RA+ positively selected. The CDR3 sequence is CASIESGSYNSPLHF. The nucleotide sequence is TGTGCCAGCATAGAATCTGGCTCCTATAATTCACCCCTCCACTTT.